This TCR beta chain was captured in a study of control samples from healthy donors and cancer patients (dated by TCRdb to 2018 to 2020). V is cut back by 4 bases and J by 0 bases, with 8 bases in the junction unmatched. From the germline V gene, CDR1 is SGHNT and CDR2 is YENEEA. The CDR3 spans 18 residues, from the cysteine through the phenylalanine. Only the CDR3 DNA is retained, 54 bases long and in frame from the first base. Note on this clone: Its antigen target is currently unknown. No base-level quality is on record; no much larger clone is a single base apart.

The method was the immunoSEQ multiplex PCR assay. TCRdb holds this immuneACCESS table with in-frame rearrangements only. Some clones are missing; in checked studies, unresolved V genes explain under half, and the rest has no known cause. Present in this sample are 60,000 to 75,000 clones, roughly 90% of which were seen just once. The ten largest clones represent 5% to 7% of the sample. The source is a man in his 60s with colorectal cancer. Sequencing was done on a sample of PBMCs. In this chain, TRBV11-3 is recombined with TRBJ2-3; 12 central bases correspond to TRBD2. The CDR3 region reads CASSSPWTSGDSTDTQYF. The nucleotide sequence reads TGTGCCAGCAGCTCCCCTTGGACTAGCGGGGATAGCACAGATACGCAGTATTTT.